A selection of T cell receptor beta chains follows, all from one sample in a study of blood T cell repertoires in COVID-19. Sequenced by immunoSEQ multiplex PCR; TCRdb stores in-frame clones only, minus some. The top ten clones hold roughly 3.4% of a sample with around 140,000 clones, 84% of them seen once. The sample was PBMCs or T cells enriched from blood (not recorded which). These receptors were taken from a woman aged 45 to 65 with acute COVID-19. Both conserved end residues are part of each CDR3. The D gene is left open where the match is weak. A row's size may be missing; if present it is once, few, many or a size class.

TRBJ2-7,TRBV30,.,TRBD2,CAWSGGLRDYQAYEQYF,TGTGCCTGGAGTGGGGGCCTCCGGGACTACCAAGCCTACGAGCAGTACTTC
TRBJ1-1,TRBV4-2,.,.,CASSQVLGGDGAFF,TGTGCCAGCAGCCAAGTCCTGGGGGGGGATGGGGCTTTCTTT
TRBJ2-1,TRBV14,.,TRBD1,CASSRSRTGSYEQFF,TGTGCCAGCAGCCGATCGAGGACAGGGAGCTATGAGCAGTTCTTC
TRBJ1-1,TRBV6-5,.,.,CATLPRRTQTEAFF,TGTGCCACCTTGCCGAGGAGGACGCAGACTGAAGCTTTCTTT
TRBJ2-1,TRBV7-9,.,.,CAAAGRGRNNEQFF,TGTGCCGCGGCCGGCAGGGGAAGGAACAATGAGCAGTTCTTC
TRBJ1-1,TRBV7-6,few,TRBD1,CASSFRQGGSTEAFF,TGTGCCAGCAGCTTCCGGCAGGGGGGTAGCACTGAAGCTTTCTTT
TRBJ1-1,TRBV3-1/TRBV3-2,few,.,CASSQGPGEAFF,TGTGCCAGCAGCCAAGGGCCGGGGGAAGCTTTCTTT
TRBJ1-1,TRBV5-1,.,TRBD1,CASSLDGQGGTEAFF,TGCGCCAGCAGCTTGGACGGACAGGGAGGGACTGAAGCTTTCTTT
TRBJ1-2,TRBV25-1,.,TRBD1,CASSTPGQETLGYTF,TGTGCCAGCAGTACACCGGGACAGGAAACTCTTGGCTACACCTTC
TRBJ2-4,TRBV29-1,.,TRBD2,CSVEGSGTSGSQNIQYF,TGCAGCGTTGAAGGTAGTGGGACTAGCGGGAGTCAAAACATTCAGTACTTC
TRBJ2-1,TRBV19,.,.,CASSTSSDYMNEQFF,TGTGCCAGTAGTACGTCGTCGGACTATATGAATGAGCAGTTCTTC
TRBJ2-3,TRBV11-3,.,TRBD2,CASSLDGLAVQYF,TGTGCCAGCAGCTTAGATGGACTAGCGGTACAGTATTTT
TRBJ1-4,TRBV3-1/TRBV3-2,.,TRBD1,CASPRGQGKKLFF,TGTGCCAGCCCGAGGGGACAGGGGAAAAAACTGTTTTTT
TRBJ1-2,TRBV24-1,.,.,CATSPRHRNYGYTF,TGTGCCACCAGTCCCCGACACCGAAACTATGGCTACACCTTC
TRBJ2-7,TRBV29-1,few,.,CSVYLTGRSYEQYF,TGCAGCGTTTACTTGACAGGGAGGTCCTACGAGCAGTACTTC
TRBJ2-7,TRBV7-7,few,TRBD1,CASSLGQGAMYEQYF,TGTGCTAGCAGCTTAGGTCAGGGGGCTATGTACGAGCAGTACTTC
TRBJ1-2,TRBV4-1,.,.,CASSQEWAGLHQGYTF,TGCGCCAGCAGCCAAGAGTGGGCAGGGCTCCATCAAGGCTACACCTTC
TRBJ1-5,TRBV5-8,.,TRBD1,CASSGPTGVNQPQHF,TGTGCCAGCAGCGGACCGACAGGGGTTAATCAGCCCCAGCATTTT
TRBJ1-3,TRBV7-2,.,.,CASSSDRGVKGNTIYF,TGTGCCAGCAGCTCGGACCGGGGGGTAAAAGGAAACACCATATATTTT
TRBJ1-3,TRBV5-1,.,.,CASSPGGSGNTIYF,TGCGCCAGCAGCCCCGGGGGCTCTGGAAACACCATATATTTT
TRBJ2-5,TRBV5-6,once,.,CASRTKDRETQYF,TGTGCCAGCAGGACAAAGGACAGAGAGACCCAGTACTTC
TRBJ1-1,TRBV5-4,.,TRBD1,CASSLLDRVYTEAFF,TGTGCCAGCAGCTTACTGGACAGGGTGTACACTGAAGCTTTCTTT
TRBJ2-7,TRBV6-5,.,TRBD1,CASRNSGTGTYEQYF,TGTGCCAGCAGAAACTCCGGGACAGGTACCTACGAGCAGTACTTC
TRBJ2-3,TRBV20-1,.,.,CSAQAGTQYF,TGCAGTGCTCAAGCTGGTACGCAGTATTTT
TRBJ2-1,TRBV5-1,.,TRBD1,CASSSWTGGMNEQFF,TGCGCCAGCAGCTCGTGGACAGGGGGCATGAATGAGCAGTTCTTC
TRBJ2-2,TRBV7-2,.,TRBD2,CASSPLAARTGELFF,TGTGCCAGCAGCCCCCTAGCGGCACGCACCGGGGAGCTGTTTTTT
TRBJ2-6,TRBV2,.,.,CASSELAGANVLTF,TGTGCCAGCAGTGAATTGGCCGGGGCCAACGTCCTGACTTTC
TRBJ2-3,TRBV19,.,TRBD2,CASSIPGGPLTGDTQYF,TGTGCCAGTAGTATTCCGGGAGGGCCCCTCACGGGAGATACGCAGTATTTT
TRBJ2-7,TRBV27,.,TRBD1,CASSLRQGSYEQYF,TGTGCCAGCAGTTTACGACAGGGTTCCTACGAGCAGTACTTC
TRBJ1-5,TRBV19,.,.,CASSIVLSGDQPQHF,TGTGCCAGTAGTATAGTTCTCTCGGGAGATCAGCCCCAGCATTTT
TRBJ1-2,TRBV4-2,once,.,CASSQDTQTGYGYTF,TGTGCCAGCAGCCAAGATACTCAGACAGGCTATGGCTACACCTTC
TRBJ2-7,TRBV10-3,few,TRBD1,CAISEGGTGNYEQYF,TGTGCCATCAGTGAAGGGGGGACAGGGAACTACGAGCAGTACTTC
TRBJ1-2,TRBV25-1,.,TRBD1,CASSASRGVPNGYTF,TGTGCCAGCAGTGCATCCAGGGGGGTACCTAATGGCTACACCTTC
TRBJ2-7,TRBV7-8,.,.,CASSYGTSKGEQYF,TGTGCCAGCAGCTATGGGACTTCTAAAGGGGAGCAGTACTTC
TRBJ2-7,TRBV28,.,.,CASSLVGYDEQYF,TGTGCCAGCAGTTTAGTCGGGTACGACGAGCAGTACTTC
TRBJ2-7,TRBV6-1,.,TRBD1,CASSDFVGQGYEQYF,TGTGCCAGCAGTGATTTTGTGGGACAGGGCTACGAGCAGTACTTC
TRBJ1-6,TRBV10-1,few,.,CASRVQDYNSPLHF,TGCGCCAGCAGAGTACAGGACTATAATTCACCCCTCCACTTT